The sample holds many counts of the clone carrying this TCR beta chain. What it binds is unknown. CDR1 and CDR2 (germline): LNHNV, YYDKDF (reference sequence). This CDR3 spans 18 amino acids. V lost 2 bases to trimming and J lost 4 bases, with 21 bases between them. General study findings and limits: Tumor-infiltrating Treg TCR alpha and beta sequences overlapped most with tumor naive CD4+ T cells, then blood naive.

In TCRdb, the 5' RACE reads were re-called with MiXCR into one record per CDR3 protein. The data hold 62,000 or so distinct CDR3 sequences, with just under 30% observed a single time. This sequence originates from a female donor with breast cancer. The gene calls are TRBV15 and TRBJ1-5; D might be TRBD1 (6 bases). The specimen sequenced was tumor-infiltrating naive CD4+ T cells sorted from the breast tumor. The subset is: naive CD4+ T cells, CD4+CD45RA+CD25-. As DNA, the CDR3 is TGTGCCACCAGCAGATCCCTGGGGACACCATTCTCTAATCAGCCCCAGCATTTT. Its protein product is CATSRSLGTPFSNQPQHF.